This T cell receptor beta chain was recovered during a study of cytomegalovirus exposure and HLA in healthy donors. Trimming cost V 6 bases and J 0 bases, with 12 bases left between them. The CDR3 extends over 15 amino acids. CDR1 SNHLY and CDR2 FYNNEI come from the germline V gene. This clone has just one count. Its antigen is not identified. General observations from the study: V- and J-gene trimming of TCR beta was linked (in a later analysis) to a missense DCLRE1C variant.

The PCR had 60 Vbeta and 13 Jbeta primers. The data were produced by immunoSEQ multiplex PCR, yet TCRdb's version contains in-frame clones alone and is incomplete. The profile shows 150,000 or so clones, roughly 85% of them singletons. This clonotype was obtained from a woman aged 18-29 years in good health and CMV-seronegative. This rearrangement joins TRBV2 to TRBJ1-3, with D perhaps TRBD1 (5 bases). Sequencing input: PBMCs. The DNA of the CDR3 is TGTGCCAGCAGCGGCGACGGACACTCTGGAAACACCATATATTTT. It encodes CASSGDGHSGNTIYF.